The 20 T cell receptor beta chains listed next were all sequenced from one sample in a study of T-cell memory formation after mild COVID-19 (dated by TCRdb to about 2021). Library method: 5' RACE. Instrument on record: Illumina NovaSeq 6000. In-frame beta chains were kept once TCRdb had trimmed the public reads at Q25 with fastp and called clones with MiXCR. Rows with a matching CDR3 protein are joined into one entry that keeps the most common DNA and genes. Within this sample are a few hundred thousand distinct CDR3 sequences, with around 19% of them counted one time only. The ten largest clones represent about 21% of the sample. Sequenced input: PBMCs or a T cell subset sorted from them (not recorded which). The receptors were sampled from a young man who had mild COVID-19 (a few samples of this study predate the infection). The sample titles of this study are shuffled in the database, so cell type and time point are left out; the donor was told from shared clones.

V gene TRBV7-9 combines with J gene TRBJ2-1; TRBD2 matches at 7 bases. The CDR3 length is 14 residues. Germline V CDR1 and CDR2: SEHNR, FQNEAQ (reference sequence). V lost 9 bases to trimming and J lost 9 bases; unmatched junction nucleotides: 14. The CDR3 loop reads CARNARLALGEQFF. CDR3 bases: TGTGCCAGAAACGCAAGACTAGCTCTCGGTGAGCAGTTCTTC.

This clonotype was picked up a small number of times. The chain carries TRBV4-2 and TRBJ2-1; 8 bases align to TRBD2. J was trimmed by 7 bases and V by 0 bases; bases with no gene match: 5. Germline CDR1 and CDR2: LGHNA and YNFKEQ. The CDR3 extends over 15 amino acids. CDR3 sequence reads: CASSQDVAGRNEQFF. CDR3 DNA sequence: TGTGCCAGCAGCCAAGATGTAGCGGGGAGGAATGAGCAGTTCTTC.

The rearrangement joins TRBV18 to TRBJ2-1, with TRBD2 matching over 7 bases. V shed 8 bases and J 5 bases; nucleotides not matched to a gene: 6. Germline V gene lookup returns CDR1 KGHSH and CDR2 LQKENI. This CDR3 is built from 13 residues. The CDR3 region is CASATSRNNEQFF. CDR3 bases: TGTGCCAGCGCGACTAGCCGGAACAATGAGCAGTTCTTC.

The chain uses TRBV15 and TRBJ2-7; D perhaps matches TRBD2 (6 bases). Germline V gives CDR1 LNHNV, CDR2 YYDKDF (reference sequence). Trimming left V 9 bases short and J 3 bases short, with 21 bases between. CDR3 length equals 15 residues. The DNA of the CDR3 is TGTGCCACGAGGGCTAGCGAAGAATCCATCTACGAGCAGTACTTC. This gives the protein CATRASEESIYEQYF.

CDR3 residues: CASSLKGRVQETQYF. The CDR3 DNA reads TGTGCCAGCAGCTTAAAGGGAAGGGTCCAAGAGACCCAGTACTTC. The chain combines TRBV7-9 with TRBJ2-5; D not resolved. Deletions cut 2 bases from V and 1 base from J, with 11 bases between. Germline CDR1 is SEHNR and CDR2 is FQNEAQ (reference sequence). The CDR3 contains 15 residues.

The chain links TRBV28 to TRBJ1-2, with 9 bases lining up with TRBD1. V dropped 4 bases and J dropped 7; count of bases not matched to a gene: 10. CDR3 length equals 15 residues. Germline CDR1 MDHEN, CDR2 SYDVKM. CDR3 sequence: CASSYPGTGSGGYTF. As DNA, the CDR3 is TGTGCCAGCAGTTACCCCGGGACAGGGTCTGGTGGCTACACCTTC.

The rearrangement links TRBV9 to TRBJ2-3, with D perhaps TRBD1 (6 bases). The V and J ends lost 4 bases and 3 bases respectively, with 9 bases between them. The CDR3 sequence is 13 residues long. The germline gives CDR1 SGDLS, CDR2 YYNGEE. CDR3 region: CASSNRETDTQYF. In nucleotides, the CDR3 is TGTGCCAGCAGCAACAGGGAGACAGATACGCAGTATTTT.

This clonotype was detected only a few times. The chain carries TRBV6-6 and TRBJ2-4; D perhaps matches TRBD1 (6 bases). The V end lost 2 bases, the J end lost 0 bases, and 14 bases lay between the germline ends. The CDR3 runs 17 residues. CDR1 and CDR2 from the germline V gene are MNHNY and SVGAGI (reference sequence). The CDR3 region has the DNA TGTGCCAGCAGTTACCCCAGGGACAACTTAGCCAAAAACATTCAGTACTTC. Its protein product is CASSYPRDNLAKNIQYF.

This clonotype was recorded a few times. The CDR3 nucleotides are TGTGCCAGCAGCTTACCCAGGACGGAGACTGAAGCTTTCTTT. Amino acid sequence: CASSLPRTETEAFF. V and J are TRBV7-9 and TRBJ1-1; D not certain. The CDR3 has 14 residues. The germline CDR1 and CDR2 sequences are SEHNR and FQNEAQ (reference sequence). Trimming removed 2 bases from V and 5 bases from J, with 12 bases in between.

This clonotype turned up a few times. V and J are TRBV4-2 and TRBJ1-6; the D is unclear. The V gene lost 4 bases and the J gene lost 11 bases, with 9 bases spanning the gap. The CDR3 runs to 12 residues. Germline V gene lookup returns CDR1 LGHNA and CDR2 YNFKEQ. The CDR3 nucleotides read TGTGCCAGCAGCCCCTCCGAGGCACCCCTCCACTTT. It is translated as CASSPSEAPLHF.

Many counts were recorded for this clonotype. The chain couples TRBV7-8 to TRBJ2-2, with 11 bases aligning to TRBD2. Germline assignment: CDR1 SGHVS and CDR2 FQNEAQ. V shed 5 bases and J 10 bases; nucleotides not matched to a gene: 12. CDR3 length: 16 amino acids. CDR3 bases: TGTGCCAGCAGCACAACGTTAGCGGGGGGGCGCCCGGAGCTGTTTTTT. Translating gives CASSTTLAGGRPELFF.

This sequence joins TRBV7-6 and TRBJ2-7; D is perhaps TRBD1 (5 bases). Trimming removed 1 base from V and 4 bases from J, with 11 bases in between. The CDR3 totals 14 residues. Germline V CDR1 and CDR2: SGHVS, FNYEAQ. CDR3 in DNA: TGTGCCAGCAGCTTAGATATGGGGCCGTACGAGCAGTACTTC. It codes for CASSLDMGPYEQYF.

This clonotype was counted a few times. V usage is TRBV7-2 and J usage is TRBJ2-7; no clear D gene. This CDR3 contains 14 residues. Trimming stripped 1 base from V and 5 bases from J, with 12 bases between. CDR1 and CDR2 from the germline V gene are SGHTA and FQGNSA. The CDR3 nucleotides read TGTGCCAGCAGCTTAGTAGGGCAGGCCCACGAGCAGTACTTC. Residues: CASSLVGQAHEQYF.

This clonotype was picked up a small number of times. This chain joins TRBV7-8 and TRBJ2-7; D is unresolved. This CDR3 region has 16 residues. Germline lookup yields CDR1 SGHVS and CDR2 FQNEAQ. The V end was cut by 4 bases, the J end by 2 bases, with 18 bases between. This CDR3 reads CASSSLTGSSAYEQYF. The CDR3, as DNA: TGTGCCAGCAGCTCACTAACCGGGTCCTCTGCCTACGAGCAGTACTTC.

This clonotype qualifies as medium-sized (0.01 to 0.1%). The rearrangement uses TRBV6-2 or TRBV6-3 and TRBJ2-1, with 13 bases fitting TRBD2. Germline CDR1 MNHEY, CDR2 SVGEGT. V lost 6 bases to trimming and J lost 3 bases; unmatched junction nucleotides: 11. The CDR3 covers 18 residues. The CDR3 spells CASRGGLAGVPLYNEQFF. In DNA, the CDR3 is TGTGCCAGCAGGGGTGGACTAGCGGGGGTACCCCTCTACAATGAGCAGTTCTTC.

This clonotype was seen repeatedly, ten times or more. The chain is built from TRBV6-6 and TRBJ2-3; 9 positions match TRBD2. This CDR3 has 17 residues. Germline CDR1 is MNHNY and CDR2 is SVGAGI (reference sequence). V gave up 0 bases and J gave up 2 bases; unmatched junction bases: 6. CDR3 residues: CASSYSPSGDHTDTQYF. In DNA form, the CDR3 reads TGTGCCAGCAGTTACTCGCCTAGCGGGGACCACACAGATACGCAGTATTTT.

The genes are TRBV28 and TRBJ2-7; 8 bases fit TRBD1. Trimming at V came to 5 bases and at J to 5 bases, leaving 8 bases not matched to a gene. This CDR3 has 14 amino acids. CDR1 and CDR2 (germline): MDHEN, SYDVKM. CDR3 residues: CASSPGTGLDEQYV. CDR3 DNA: TGTGCCAGCAGTCCGGGGACAGGATTGGACGAGCAGTACGTC.

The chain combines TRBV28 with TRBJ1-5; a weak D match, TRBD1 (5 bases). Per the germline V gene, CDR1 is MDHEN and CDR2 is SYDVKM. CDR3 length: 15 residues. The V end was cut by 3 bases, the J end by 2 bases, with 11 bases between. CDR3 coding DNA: TGTGCCAGCAGTTTTGGGGCCCGAGGCAATCAGCCCCAGCATTTT. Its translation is CASSFGARGNQPQHF.

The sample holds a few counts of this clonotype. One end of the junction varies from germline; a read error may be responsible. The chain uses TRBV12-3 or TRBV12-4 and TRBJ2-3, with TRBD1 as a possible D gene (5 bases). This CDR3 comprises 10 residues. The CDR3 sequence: CASMGQGAHF. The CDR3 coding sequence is TGTGCCAGCATGGGGCAGGGTGCACATTTT.

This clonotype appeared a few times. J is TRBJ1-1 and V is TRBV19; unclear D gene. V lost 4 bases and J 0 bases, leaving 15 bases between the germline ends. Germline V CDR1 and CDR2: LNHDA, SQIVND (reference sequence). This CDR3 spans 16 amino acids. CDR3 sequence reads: CASSSPGRTLNTEAFF. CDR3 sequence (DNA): TGTGCCAGTAGTAGCCCCGGGCGGACCTTGAACACTGAAGCTTTCTTT.